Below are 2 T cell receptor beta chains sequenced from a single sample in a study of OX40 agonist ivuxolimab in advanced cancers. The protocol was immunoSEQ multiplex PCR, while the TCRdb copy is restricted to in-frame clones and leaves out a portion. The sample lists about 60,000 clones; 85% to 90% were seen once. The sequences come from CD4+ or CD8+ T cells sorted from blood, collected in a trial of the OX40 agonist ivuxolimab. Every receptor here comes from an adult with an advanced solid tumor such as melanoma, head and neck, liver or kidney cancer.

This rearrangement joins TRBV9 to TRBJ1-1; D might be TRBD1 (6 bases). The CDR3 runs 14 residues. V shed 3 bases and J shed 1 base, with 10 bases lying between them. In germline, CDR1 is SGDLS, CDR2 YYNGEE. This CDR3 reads CASSERQANTEAFF. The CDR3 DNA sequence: TGTGCCAGCAGCGAGCGACAGGCGAACACTGAAGCTTTCTTT.

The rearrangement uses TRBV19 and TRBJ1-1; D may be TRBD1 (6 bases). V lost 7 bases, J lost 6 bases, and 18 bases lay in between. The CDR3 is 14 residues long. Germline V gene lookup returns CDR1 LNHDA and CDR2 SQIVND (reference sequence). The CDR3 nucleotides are TGTGCCAGTAAAGGGACTTCCGAGGGGGCTGAAGCTTTCTTT. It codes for CASKGTSEGAEAFF.